The entry below gives a single T cell receptor beta chain sequence along with its context. CDR1 and CDR2 from the germline V gene are SGHRS and YFSETQ. The CDR3 consists of 11 residues. V gave up 7 bases and J gave up 10 bases, with 12 bases separating them. The primer mix had 60 Vbeta and 13 Jbeta primers. TCRdb's copy holds only in-frame clones and misses some; the assay was immunoSEQ multiplex PCR. The sample shows fewer than 200,000 clones, roughly four fifths of them seen only once. The sample belongs to a study of cytomegalovirus exposure and HLA in healthy donors. Healthy bone marrow donors made up the donors.

The gene calls are TRBV5-1 and TRBJ2-1; TRBD1 is a possible D gene (6 bases). Sequencing was performed on PBMCs. The clonotype was recovered from a man aged 18 to 30 in good health and CMV-seronegative. As DNA, the CDR3 is TGCGCCAGCTCTGGTCAGGGGGAGCAGTTCTTC. Translating it yields CASSGQGEQFF.